This T cell receptor beta chain was sequenced in a study of T cells in Graves' hyperthyroidism and ophthalmopathy. Deletions cut 4 bases from V and 3 bases from J, with 9 bases between. The germline V gene has CDR1 SNHLY and CDR2 FYNNEI. This CDR3 has 13 amino acids. This clonotype was counted many times. There were TCR beta CDR3 regions amplified from RNA transcripts. During a first-round RT-PCR of the TCR CDR3, the HTBI primer set was used. MiXCR was run by TCRdb on the multiplex PCR reads, yielding one entry per CDR3 protein. The sample records roughly 200,000 distinct CDR3 sequences, less than 20% being singletons.

This sequence originates from a woman in her forties or fifties with Graves' hyperthyroidism. The gene calls are TRBV2 and TRBJ1-1, with no clear D. The sequenced sample consisted of blood. The CDR3 nucleotides read TGTGCCAGCAGTGCGGGGAAAGACACTGAAGCTTTCTTT. This codes for CASSAGKDTEAFF.